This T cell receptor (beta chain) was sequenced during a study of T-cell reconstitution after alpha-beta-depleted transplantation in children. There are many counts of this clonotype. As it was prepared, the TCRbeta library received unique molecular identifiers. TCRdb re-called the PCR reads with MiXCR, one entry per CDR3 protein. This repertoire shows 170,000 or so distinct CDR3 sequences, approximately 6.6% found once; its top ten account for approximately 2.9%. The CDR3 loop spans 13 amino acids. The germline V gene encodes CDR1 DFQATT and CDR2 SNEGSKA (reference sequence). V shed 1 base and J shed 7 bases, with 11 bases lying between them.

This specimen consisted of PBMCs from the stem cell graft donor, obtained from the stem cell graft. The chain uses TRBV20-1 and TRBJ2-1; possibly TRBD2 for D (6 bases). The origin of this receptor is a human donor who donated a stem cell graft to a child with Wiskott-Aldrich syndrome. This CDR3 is CSARGGVLNEQFF. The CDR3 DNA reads TGCAGTGCTAGAGGGGGGGTATTGAATGAGCAGTTCTTC.